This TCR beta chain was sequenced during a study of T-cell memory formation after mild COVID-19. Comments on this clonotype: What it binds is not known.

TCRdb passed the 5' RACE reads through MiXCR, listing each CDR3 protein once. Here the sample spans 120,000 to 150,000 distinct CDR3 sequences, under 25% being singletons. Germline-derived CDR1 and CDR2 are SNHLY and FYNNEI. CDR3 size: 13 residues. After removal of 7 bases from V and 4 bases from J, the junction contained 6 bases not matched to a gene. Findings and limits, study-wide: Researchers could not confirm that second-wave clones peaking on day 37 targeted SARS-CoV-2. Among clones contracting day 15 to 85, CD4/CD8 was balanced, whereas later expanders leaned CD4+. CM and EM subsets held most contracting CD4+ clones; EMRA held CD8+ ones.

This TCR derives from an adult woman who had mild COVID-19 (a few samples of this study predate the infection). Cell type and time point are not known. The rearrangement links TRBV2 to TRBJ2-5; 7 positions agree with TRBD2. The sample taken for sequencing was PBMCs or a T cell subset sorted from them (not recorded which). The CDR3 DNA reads TGTGCCAGCACGCTAGCGGTCACAGAGACCCAGTACTTC. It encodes CASTLAVTETQYF.